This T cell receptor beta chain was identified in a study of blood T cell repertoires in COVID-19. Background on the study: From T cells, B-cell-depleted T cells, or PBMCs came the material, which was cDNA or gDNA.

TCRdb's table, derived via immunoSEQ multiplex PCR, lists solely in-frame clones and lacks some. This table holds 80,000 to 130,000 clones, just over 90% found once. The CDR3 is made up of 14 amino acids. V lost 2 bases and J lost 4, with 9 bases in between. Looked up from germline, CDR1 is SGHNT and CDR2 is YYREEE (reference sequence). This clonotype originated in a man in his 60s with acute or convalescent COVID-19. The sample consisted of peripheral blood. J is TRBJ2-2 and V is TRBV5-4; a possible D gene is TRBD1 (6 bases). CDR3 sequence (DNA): TGTGCCAGCAGCTTCGACAGGATCACCGGGGAGCTGTTTTTT. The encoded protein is CASSFDRITGELFF.